This T cell receptor (beta chain) was documented in a study of T cell changes during pregnancy in multiple sclerosis. The germline CDR1 and CDR2 sequences are SGHNT and YENEEA. J was trimmed by 3 bases and V by 5 bases; bases with no gene match: 3. The CDR3 is made up of 13 amino acids. The repertoire was sequenced with immunoSEQ multiplex PCR; TCRdb's copy has only in-frame clones and lacks some. The table has about 70,000 clones, approximately 90% seen once. This sequence was found in a female donor with multiple sclerosis, enrolled in a pregnancy study. The chain carries TRBV11-3 and TRBJ2-7; TRBD1 agrees at 8 bases. The sample consisted of peripheral blood, taken after pregnancy. As DNA, the CDR3 is TGTGCCAGCAGCAATACAGGGGGCTACGAGCAGTACTTC. Its translation: CASSNTGGYEQYF.